One and the same sample provided the 28 T cell receptor beta chains below, sequenced in a study of T cells in localized non-small cell lung cancer. Repertoires were generated with immunoSEQ multiplex PCR, while TCRdb's copy carries only in-frame clones and drops some. The table has nearly 35,000 clones, about nine tenths seen once. The specimen comprised peripheral blood, sampled before any cancer treatment. These receptors were collected from a woman aged 35 to 70 with stage I lung adenocarcinoma.

The chain joins TRBV4-3 to TRBJ1-6; possible D gene TRBD1, 6 bases. CDR1 is LGHNA and CDR2 is YSLEER in the germline V gene. The CDR3 extends over 14 amino acids. Trimming removed 1 base at V and 5 bases at J, with 6 bases between. CDR3 in DNA: TGCGCCAGCAGCCAAGGGACAGATAATTCACCCCTCCACTTT. Protein: CASSQGTDNSPLHF.

The rearrangement joins TRBV7-9 to TRBJ2-2; 8 bases fit TRBD2. Trimming removed 3 bases from V and 6 bases from J; junction bases left unmatched: 6. Germline V CDR1 and CDR2: SEHNR, FQNEAQ (reference sequence). The CDR3 loop spans 15 amino acids. The CDR3, as DNA: TGTGCCAGCAGCTTCAGTCACGGGAGGGCCGGGGAGCTGTTTTTT. It codes for CASSFSHGRAGELFF.

This chain uses TRBV11-3 with TRBJ2-7; 8 nucleotides match TRBD1. Losses at the gene ends were 4 bases for V and 0 bases for J; bases not matched to a gene: 5. CDR1 is SGHNT and CDR2 is YENEEA in the germline V gene. The CDR3 has 15 residues. The CDR3 here is CASSSRQGLSYEQYF. The DNA of the CDR3 is TGTGCCAGCAGCTCGCGACAGGGGCTCTCCTACGAGCAGTACTTC.

The rearrangement joins TRBV12-5 to TRBJ2-7, with 7 bases matching TRBD1. This CDR3 is built from 13 residues. With V trimmed by 6 bases and J by 0 bases, 2 bases remained unmatched. Germline CDR1 and CDR2: LGHNT and FRNRAP. The chain's CDR3 is CASGQGLSYEQYF. The CDR3 nucleotides are TGTGCTAGTGGACAGGGGCTCTCCTACGAGCAGTACTTC.

The chain uses TRBV20-1 and TRBJ1-4; the D is unclear. CDR3 length: 11 amino acids. The V and J ends lost 5 bases and 6 bases respectively, with 7 bases between them. CDR1 and CDR2 (germline): DFQATT, SNEGSKA (reference sequence). DNA of the CDR3: TGCAGTGCTTTCAAGGATGAAAAACTGTTTTTT. Translating gives CSAFKDEKLFF.

The V call is TRBV27, the J call TRBJ2-3; TRBD1 agrees at 7 bases. The trim removed 3 bases at V and 1 base at J, leaving 4 bases unmatched. The CDR3 contains 15 residues. Germline V CDR1 and CDR2: MNHEY, SMNVEV (reference sequence). The CDR3 DNA follows: TGTGCCAGCAGTTTTAGTACAGGGGGCACAGATACGCAGTATTTT. Protein sequence: CASSFSTGGTDTQYF.

This chain connects TRBV18 to TRBJ2-3; possible D gene TRBD2, 5 bases. This CDR3 has 15 amino acids. Between the trimmed V and J ends, which lost 2 bases and 2 bases, there was a span of 11 bases. Germline loops: CDR1 KGHSH, CDR2 LQKENI. CDR3: CASSPYGLTTDTQYF. DNA for the CDR3: TGTGCCAGCTCACCATACGGACTTACCACAGATACGCAGTATTTT.

CDR3 DNA: TGTGCCAGCAGCTTATACCTAGCGGGGGGGCCGAAGGAGACCCAGTACTTC. It is translated as CASSLYLAGGPKETQYF. The V and J genes are TRBV7-9 and TRBJ2-5; TRBD2 matches at 12 bases. The CDR3 has 17 amino acids. Unmatched junction bases numbered 9, after V lost 2 bases and J lost 5 bases. The germline V gene encodes CDR1 SEHNR and CDR2 FQNEAQ (reference sequence).

V is TRBV9 and J is TRBJ2-1; TRBD1 matches 7 bases. The CDR3 runs to 14 residues. Germline V gives CDR1 SGDLS, CDR2 YYNGEE. Losses at the gene ends were 5 bases for V and 7 bases for J; bases not matched to a gene: 9. CDR3 bases: TGTGCCAGCAGTGCGCCGGACAGGAGAAATGAGCAGTTCTTC. Translated: CASSAPDRRNEQFF.

The V gene is TRBV11-2, the J gene TRBJ2-5; D gene unclear. Trimming took off 0 bases at V and 4 bases at J, with 6 bases between the two ends. Germline loops: CDR1 SGHAT, CDR2 FQNNGV. The CDR3 has 13 amino acids. The CDR3 sequence: CASSLDYPETQYF. As DNA, the CDR3 is TGTGCCAGCAGCTTAGACTACCCAGAGACCCAGTACTTC.

The gene calls are TRBV9 and TRBJ2-7; D not certain. V lost 0 bases, J lost 2 bases, and 9 bases lay in between. CDR3 length: 14 residues. Germline loops: CDR1 SGDLS, CDR2 YYNGEE. CDR3 in DNA: TGTGCCAGCAGCGTAGGGACCTTAACCTACGAGCAGTACTTC. Translation gives CASSVGTLTYEQYF.

DNA for the CDR3: TGTGCCAGCAGTCTTATCGGAGAGACCCAGTACTTC. Its protein is CASSLIGETQYF. This chain connects TRBV7-2 to TRBJ2-5; D is unresolved. The V and J ends lost 6 bases and 4 bases respectively, with 9 bases between them. Germline V gene lookup returns CDR1 SGHTA and CDR2 FQGNSA. The CDR3 has 12 amino acids.

This clone has more than one count but fewer than ten. The chain recombines TRBV11-2 with TRBJ1-1; D is undetermined. Germline V gene sequence: CDR1 SGHAT, CDR2 FQNNGV. The V end lost 4 bases, the J end lost 6 bases, and 12 bases lay between the germline ends. This CDR3 spans 13 amino acids. The CDR3 here is CASSSGVTSEAFF. The CDR3 DNA follows: TGTGCCAGCAGCTCTGGGGTGACCTCTGAAGCTTTCTTT.

This rearrangement joins TRBV15 to TRBJ1-2; 9 bases are shared with TRBD1. J was trimmed by 4 bases and V by 4 bases; bases with no gene match: 4. Germline loops: CDR1 LNHNV, CDR2 YYDKDF (reference sequence). The CDR3 is 14 residues long. The CDR3 region is CATSNRGLSYGYTF. CDR3 in DNA: TGTGCCACCAGCAACAGGGGGCTCAGCTATGGCTACACCTTC.

The chain has TRBV7-6 and TRBJ2-1; 10 bases map to TRBD2. With 5 bases clipped from V and 3 bases from J, the junction kept 7 bases outside the gene matches. CDR1 is SGHVS and CDR2 is FNYEAQ in the germline V gene. The CDR3 has 16 residues. In DNA, the CDR3 is TGTGCCAGCAGCATAAGCGGGGGGGCTGTCTACAATGAGCAGTTCTTC. Translating gives CASSISGGAVYNEQFF. Supplemented by reference TRBV7-6 and TRBJ2-1, the full variable domain reads GAGVSQSPRYKVTKRGQDVALRCDPISGHVSLYWYRQALGQGPEFLTYFNYEAQQDKSGLPNDRFSAERPEGSISTLTIQRTEQRDSAMYRCASSISGGAVYNEQFFGPGTRLTVL.

The rearrangement uses TRBV4-1 and TRBJ2-1, with TRBD1 identical over 10 bases. The CDR3 length is 15 residues. The germline V gene has CDR1 MGHRA and CDR2 YSYEKL. With V trimmed by 4 bases and J by 7 bases, 7 bases remained unmatched. The CDR3 loop is CASSRRTGGENEQFF. The CDR3 region has the DNA TGCGCCAGCAGCCGCAGGACAGGGGGTGAGAATGAGCAGTTCTTC.

This rearrangement joins TRBV4-1 to TRBJ2-3; 11 positions agree with TRBD2. This CDR3 has 18 amino acids. Germline values: CDR1 MGHRA, CDR2 YSYEKL. Trimming took 1 base from V and 2 from J; bases not matched to a gene: 8. The CDR3: CASSQGGLAGGITDTQYF. Here the CDR3 DNA reads TGCGCCAGCAGCCAAGGGGGTCTAGCGGGGGGAATCACAGATACGCAGTATTTT.

This clone was observed once. The chain couples TRBV7-6 to TRBJ1-5, with 10 bases aligning to TRBD1. V was pared by 1 base and J by 3 bases, with 9 bases of the junction left unmatched. Germline CDR1 is SGHVS and CDR2 is FNYEAQ. The CDR3 is made up of 18 amino acids. This chain's CDR3 is CASSLVGQGEDLNQPQHF. Here the CDR3 DNA reads TGTGCCAGCAGCTTAGTAGGACAGGGGGAAGATCTCAATCAGCCCCAGCATTTT.

This rearrangement joins TRBV10-3 to TRBJ1-2, with D perhaps TRBD1 (5 bases). CDR1 is ENHRY and CDR2 is SYGVKD in the germline V gene. The CDR3 extends over 13 amino acids. Trimming removed 6 bases from V and 4 bases from J, with 12 bases in between. The CDR3 spells CAIRVPGPYGYTF. The CDR3 DNA follows: TGTGCCATCAGGGTTCCGGGGCCCTATGGCTACACCTTC.

The chain carries TRBV5-5 and TRBJ2-7; D might be TRBD2 (5 bases). V shed 1 base and J shed 2 bases, with 16 bases lying between them. This CDR3 is built from 16 residues. CDR1 and CDR2 from the germline V gene are SGHKS and YYEKEE (reference sequence). CDR3 residues: CASSLLHTRAAYEQYF. Here the CDR3 DNA reads TGTGCCAGCAGCTTGCTTCATACGAGGGCGGCCTACGAGCAGTACTTC.

This chain joins TRBV10-3 and TRBJ1-2, with D possibly TRBD1 on 6 matching bases. The V end lost 0 bases, the J end lost 3 bases, and 17 bases lay between the germline ends. The CDR3 totals 17 residues. Germline V CDR1 and CDR2: ENHRY, SYGVKD. This CDR3 is CAISESGGAAVDYGYTF. DNA of the CDR3: TGTGCCATCAGTGAGTCGGGGGGGGCAGCCGTCGACTATGGCTACACCTTC.

CDR3 amino acids: CASSREVAGGYEQYF. CDR3 sequence (DNA): TGCGCCAGCAGCCGGGAGGTAGCGGGGGGCTACGAGCAGTACTTC. This rearrangement joins TRBV5-1 to TRBJ2-7; 10 bases map to TRBD2. The CDR3 extends over 15 amino acids. The V gene's germline CDR1 is SGHRS and CDR2 YFSETQ. Trimming took 4 bases from V and 3 from J; bases not matched to a gene: 7. The entire variable domain, with the rest obtained from reference TRBV5-1 and TRBJ2-7, is as follows: KAGVTQTPRYLIKTRGQQVTLSCSPISGHRSVSWYQQTPGQGLQFLFEYFSETQRNKGNFPGRFSGRQFSNSRSEMNVSTLELGDSALYLCASSREVAGGYEQYFGPGTRLTVT.

The chain uses TRBV21-1 and TRBJ2-5; TRBD1 is the table's D call, not checked against the DNA. TRBV21-1 constitutes a pseudogene. The CDR3 contains 10 residues. The DNA of the CDR3 is TGTGCCAGCAACAGGGAGACCCAGTACTTC. It translates to CASNRETQYF.

V is TRBV9 and J is TRBJ1-2; D is unclear. Germline V gives CDR1 SGDLS, CDR2 YYNGEE. The germline V and J ends were trimmed by 0 bases and 3 bases, with 12 bases remaining between them. The CDR3 loop spans 15 amino acids. The CDR3 reads CASSVGANEYYGYTF. The CDR3 bases are TGTGCCAGCAGCGTAGGAGCGAACGAATACTATGGCTACACCTTC.

Only a few counts were recorded for this clone. Written as DNA, the CDR3 is TGTGCCAGCAGCATAAAGGGGGGGTACCAAGAGACCCAGTACTTC. Translated, it gives CASSIKGGYQETQYF. The genes are TRBV13 and TRBJ2-5, with D possibly being TRBD2 (7 bases). The CDR3 extends over 15 amino acids. The germline gives CDR1 PRHDT, CDR2 FYEKMQ (reference sequence). Trimming left V 5 bases short and J 0 bases short, with 13 bases between.

This clone occurred a few times. V gene TRBV11-1 combines with J gene TRBJ1-5; no definite D call. The CDR3 contains 18 residues. Germline assignment: CDR1 SGHAT and CDR2 FQDESV (reference sequence). Trimming took 4 bases from V and 5 from J, leaving 24 bases between them. The chain's CDR3 is CASSYGRICAYSHQPQHF. In nucleotides, the CDR3 is TGTGCCAGCAGCTACGGACGGATCTGTGCCTACTCGCATCAGCCCCAGCATTTT.

The chain combines TRBV6-1 with TRBJ1-2, with TRBD1 identical over 8 bases. The CDR3 totals 12 residues. The germline V gene encodes CDR1 MNHNS and CDR2 SASEGT. V lost 8 bases and J lost 5; bases outside the gene matches: 4. The CDR3: CASGQGWYGYTF. In nucleotides, the CDR3 is TGTGCCAGCGGACAGGGCTGGTATGGCTACACCTTC.

In DNA form, the CDR3 reads TGTGCCAGCAGCTTACAGAGGATCAGGGGCTACACCTTC. Translated: CASSLQRIRGYTF. The V and J genes are TRBV7-2 and TRBJ1-2, with D hard to call. This CDR3 has 13 amino acids. Germline V CDR1 and CDR2: SGHTA, FQGNSA. The V gene lost 2 bases and the J gene lost 8 bases, with 12 bases spanning the gap.